The present T cell receptor (beta chain) was sequenced within a study of T-cell memory formation after mild COVID-19. UMIs and sample barcodes were carried by the TCR alpha and TCR beta cDNA libraries that 5'RACE produced using constant-segment primers. TCRdb ran MiXCR on the 5' RACE reads and lists one entry per CDR3 protein. The sample holds about 560,000 distinct CDR3 sequences; 15% to 20% are singletons and the top ten take roughly 8%. The CDR3 totals 15 residues. Trimming removed 3 bases at V and 1 base at J, with 11 bases between. Germline values: CDR1 MNHEY, CDR2 SMNVEV (reference sequence). In its sample, this clonotype was seen a few times.

The chain recombines TRBV27 with TRBJ2-3, with D perhaps TRBD2 (6 bases). The receptor was isolated from an adult woman who had mild COVID-19 (a few samples of this study predate the infection). Cell type and time point are not known. The sample comprised PBMCs or a T cell subset sorted from them (not recorded which). The chain's CDR3 is CASSFLASGTDTQYF. The DNA for the CDR3 is TGTGCCAGCAGTTTCCTAGCGAGCGGCACAGATACGCAGTATTTT.